These T cell receptor beta chains were read from a single sample in a study of T-cell reconstitution after alpha-beta-depleted transplantation in children. TCRdb recomputed calls from the PCR reads with MiXCR, one row per CDR3 protein. The data hold some 180,000 distinct CDR3 sequences, with roughly 7.1% observed a single time. This material consisted of PBMCs, taken before TCRalphabeta/CD19-depleted stem cell transplant. The receptors here all came from a boy between 2 and 10 years old with acute lymphoblastic leukemia, due to receive a stem cell transplant. Each CDR3 is given with its conserved first and last residue.

V,J,CDR3
TRBV21-1,TRBJ2-7,CASSKCGTGTTYEQYF
TRBV7-2,TRBJ2-1,CASSLGEGEQFF
TRBV20-1,TRBJ2-5,CSARDPWGQETQYF
TRBV7-2,TRBJ2-5,CASSSPWEETQYF
TRBV6-6,TRBJ1-2,CASSYPEGNGYTF
TRBV7-8,TRBJ1-4,CASILRGQTNEKLFF
TRBV3-1,TRBJ2-5,CASSPRWGTQYF
TRBV20-1,TRBJ1-3,CSAADRGNGPSRKHHIF
TRBV11-2,TRBJ2-4,CASSLEGGTKNIQYF
TRBV29-1,TRBJ2-3,CSVVRGLASTDTQYF
TRBV11-2,TRBJ2-6,CASTRSSASNVLTF
TRBV20-1,TRBJ2-7,CSVLAGDEQYF
TRBV28,TRBJ2-5,CASSSPSGGPQETQYF
TRBV18,TRBJ1-1,CASSPTGTAREAFF
TRBV3-1,TRBJ2-3,CASSPAAGGLTDTQYF
TRBV5-1,TRBJ1-4,CASSYERGDEKLFF
TRBV28,TRBJ2-3,CAGGAKYSTDTQYF
TRBV5-1,TRBJ2-5,CASSSFGLAAQETQYF
TRBV12-3/TRBV12-4,TRBJ2-7,CASSSLAYSYEQYF
TRBV29-1,TRBJ2-1,CSVETPGQGSYNEQFF
TRBV12-3/TRBV12-4,TRBJ1-4,CASSLGPQEGSDNEKLFF
TRBV7-2,TRBJ1-5,CASSSGGGHQPQHF
TRBV11-2,TRBJ2-2,CASSLGPGGELFF
TRBV29-1,TRBJ2-7,CSARVNDRGPIYEQYF
TRBV28,TRBJ2-3,CASSFQLTGGSDTQYF
TRBV29-1,TRBJ2-2,CSVRTSGANTGELFF
TRBV6-1,TRBJ2-7,CATRNGGGGVSEQYF
TRBV28,TRBJ1-1,CASRYLMNTEAFF
TRBV10-3,TRBJ1-1,CAISEGKLDTEAFF
TRBV7-8,TRBJ2-3,CASSVGTASTDTQYF
TRBV28,TRBJ2-4,CASSLGTRGNIQYF
TRBV7-9,TRBJ2-1,CASSLGHSGRTGNEQFF
TRBV7-2,TRBJ2-1,CASSLSGSGEQFF
TRBV5-1,TRBJ2-5,CASSGTGSEETQYF
TRBV7-9,TRBJ2-1,CASSLPPGLAGGNEQFF
TRBV7-2,TRBJ2-7,CASSLGGGLYEQYF
TRBV5-1,TRBJ2-6,CASTADRISGANVLTF
TRBV20-1,TRBJ2-3,CSANRDRGEDTQYF
TRBV25-1,TRBJ2-7,CASSESGFTDEQYF
TRBV6-5,TRBJ1-1,CASRDRNTEAFF
TRBV7-9,TRBJ2-5,CASSPQGAQETQYF
TRBV7-8,TRBJ2-1,CASSLAIFGALQFF
TRBV4-3,TRBJ1-1,CASSLWRDTEAFF
TRBV20-1,TRBJ2-3,CSARDPGQRTKGTQYF
TRBV28,TRBJ1-3,CASSPRQAATSIYF
TRBV7-2,TRBJ2-7,CASSVQVSSYEQYF
TRBV27,TRBJ2-1,CASSLISEEMGQGGNEQFF
TRBV12-3/TRBV12-4,TRBJ1-1,CASSYPPEGNTEAFF
TRBV5-5,TRBJ1-6,CASSNQEDWTNSPLHF
TRBV28,TRBJ2-5,CASSPQGHGETQYF
TRBV10-2,TRBJ2-1,CASSGLAGTNEQFF
TRBV7-8,TRBJ2-7,CASTRGSRMDEQYF
TRBV20-1,TRBJ1-5,CSARDVGRNQPQHF
TRBV20-1,TRBJ2-3,CSARPGGGPSTDTQYF
TRBV5-1,TRBJ2-1,CASSLVSGTQGSYNEQFF
TRBV7-9,TRBJ2-5,CASSLFNPGHETQYF
TRBV7-8,TRBJ2-4,CASSLGTVLAKNIQYF